This T cell receptor (beta chain) was recovered during a study of shared clonotypes between healthy human individuals. Trimming shortened V by 6 bases and J by 8 bases, and 11 bases separated the two germline ends. CDR1 and CDR2 (germline): SGHAT, FQNNGV. This CDR3 has 12 amino acids. An approximately 210 ng quantity of DNA, roughly 30,000 T cell genomes, went into the sorted-subset replicate PCRs. Libraries were prepared by immunoSEQ multiplex PCR; TCRdb keeps only in-frame clonotypes and omits some of them. The sample yields some 790,000 clones, 72% seen once. What was sequenced was memory CD4+ T cells sorted from blood. Subset described: CD45RA-negative fraction. The J gene is TRBJ2-4, the V gene TRBV11-2; D perhaps matches TRBD1 (6 bases). The TCR sequence derives from a woman in her thirties in good health. CDR3 amino acids: CASSQDRDIQYF. For the CDR3, the DNA is TGTGCCAGCAGTCAGGACAGAGACATTCAGTACTTC.